The TCR beta chain described here comes from a study of OX40 agonist ivuxolimab in advanced cancers. Study background: Checkpoint inhibitors had been given previously to under 50% of patients.

The protocol was immunoSEQ multiplex PCR, while the TCRdb copy is restricted to in-frame clones and leaves out a portion. This sample carries 65,000 or so clones, 82% of them seen once, and the ten largest clones take approximately 5%. V lost 4 bases, J lost 6 bases, and 14 bases lay in between. Germline loops: CDR1 SGHTS, CDR2 YDEGEE. This CDR3 contains 14 residues. Source: CD4+ or CD8+ T cells sorted from blood, taken in a trial of the OX40 agonist ivuxolimab. The chain couples TRBV5-8 to TRBJ2-1; tentative D call: TRBD1 (5 bases). This sequence originates from an adult with an advanced solid tumor such as melanoma, head and neck, liver or kidney cancer. CDR3 coding DNA: TGTGCCAGCAGCACGTTGACAGCTTCCAATGAGCAGTTCTTC. Protein: CASSTLTASNEQFF.